These T cell receptor beta chains were read from a single sample in a study of blood T cell repertoires in COVID-19. Profiling relied on immunoSEQ multiplex PCR, and the TCRdb table lists in-frame clones only, not all of them. The data show about 120,000 clones, 75% to 85% seen once. The specimen sequenced was peripheral blood. The source is a woman older than 75 with acute or convalescent COVID-19. Both conserved end residues are part of each CDR3. A D gene is named only where the DNA matches it firmly. The listing skips clone size in some rows; elsewhere it reads once, few, many or a size class.

d_gene: TRBD2
abundance: -
v_gene: TRBV7-3
j_gene: TRBJ2-3
CDR3aa: CASSLTGTSGNTDTQYF
CDR3nt: TGTGCCAGCAGCTTAACTGGGACTAGCGGAAACACAGATACGCAGTATTTT

d_gene: -
abundance: -
v_gene: TRBV30
j_gene: TRBJ1-6
CDR3aa: CAWATGGNSPLHF
CDR3nt: TGTGCCTGGGCGACAGGAGGTAATTCACCCCTCCACTTT

d_gene: TRBD1
abundance: few
v_gene: TRBV28
j_gene: TRBJ2-5
CDR3aa: CASTLDRDPRQETQYF
CDR3nt: TGTGCCAGCACCCTTGACAGGGACCCCCGTCAAGAGACCCAGTACTTC

d_gene: TRBD2
abundance: -
v_gene: TRBV6-4
j_gene: TRBJ2-3
CDR3aa: CASSDSGTSGSTDTQYF
CDR3nt: TGTGCCAGCAGTGACTCCGGGACTAGCGGGAGCACAGATACGCAGTATTTT

d_gene: TRBD1
abundance: -
v_gene: TRBV5-1
j_gene: TRBJ1-2
CDR3aa: CASSWDRGEHGYTF
CDR3nt: TGCGCCAGCAGCTGGGACAGGGGGGAGCATGGCTACACCTTC

d_gene: -
abundance: -
v_gene: TRBV4-2
j_gene: TRBJ1-4
CDR3aa: CASSNSGRGINEKLFF
CDR3nt: TGTGCCAGCAGCAACAGCGGGCGGGGAATAAATGAAAAACTGTTTTTT

d_gene: -
abundance: few
v_gene: TRBV21-1
j_gene: TRBJ1-1
CDR3aa: CASSKMELLFLSGGKYCTEAFF
CDR3nt: TGTGCCAGCAGCAAAATGGAGTTATTATTTTTATCAGGGGGCAAGTATTGCACTGAAGCTTTCTTT

d_gene: TRBD1
abundance: -
v_gene: TRBV27
j_gene: TRBJ2-7
CDR3aa: CASSLYRQGTHEQYF
CDR3nt: TGTGCCAGCAGTTTATACAGACAGGGGACCCACGAGCAGTACTTC

d_gene: TRBD1
abundance: few
v_gene: TRBV28
j_gene: TRBJ1-5
CDR3aa: CASSSGTGGQPQHF
CDR3nt: TGTGCCAGCAGTTCCGGGACAGGAGGTCAGCCCCAGCATTTT

d_gene: -
abundance: -
v_gene: TRBV4-2
j_gene: TRBJ2-7
CDR3aa: CASSRGDSESYEQYF
CDR3nt: TGTGCCAGCAGCCGAGGGGACTCGGAATCCTACGAGCAGTACTTC

d_gene: -
abundance: once
v_gene: TRBV10-3
j_gene: TRBJ2-3
CDR3aa: CAISESLASSSTDTQYF
CDR3nt: TGTGCCATCAGTGAGTCGCTGGCTTCTTCTAGCACAGATACGCAGTATTTT

d_gene: TRBD2
abundance: -
v_gene: TRBV7-9
j_gene: TRBJ2-1
CDR3aa: CASSPIAGVYNEQFF
CDR3nt: TGTGCCAGCAGCCCAATAGCGGGGGTATACAATGAGCAGTTCTTC

d_gene: -
abundance: -
v_gene: TRBV7-2
j_gene: TRBJ2-3
CDR3aa: CASSLGGGLIDTQYF
CDR3nt: TGTGCCAGCAGCTTAGGGGGGGGGCTGATAGATACGCAGTATTTT

d_gene: -
abundance: -
v_gene: TRBV2
j_gene: TRBJ1-2
CDR3aa: CASSEYVVRGAYGYTF
CDR3nt: TGTGCCAGCAGTGAATATGTGGTCAGGGGTGCCTATGGCTACACCTTC

d_gene: TRBD2
abundance: -
v_gene: TRBV5-4
j_gene: TRBJ2-1
CDR3aa: CASSLGLAVDNEQFF
CDR3nt: TGTGCCAGCAGCTTGGGGCTAGCGGTGGACAATGAGCAGTTCTTC

d_gene: -
abundance: many
v_gene: TRBV7-3
j_gene: TRBJ1-2
CDR3aa: CASKPRPPTSNYGYTF
CDR3nt: TGTGCCAGCAAACCCAGGCCCCCGACCTCTAACTATGGCTACACCTTC

d_gene: -
abundance: -
v_gene: TRBV6-6
j_gene: TRBJ1-4
CDR3aa: CASIGGGFEKLFF
CDR3nt: TGTGCCAGCATCGGGGGGGGCTTTGAAAAACTGTTTTTT

d_gene: TRBD1
abundance: -
v_gene: TRBV19
j_gene: TRBJ2-7
CDR3aa: CASSSGTGPFGQYF
CDR3nt: TGTGCCAGTAGCTCCGGGACAGGCCCCTTTGGGCAGTACTTC

d_gene: -
abundance: -
v_gene: TRBV7-2
j_gene: TRBJ2-1
CDR3aa: CASSFGRNNEQFF
CDR3nt: TGTGCCAGCAGCTTTGGCAGGAACAATGAGCAGTTCTTC

d_gene: -
abundance: few
v_gene: TRBV7-8
j_gene: TRBJ1-4
CDR3aa: CASSPSLREKLFF
CDR3nt: TGTGCCAGCAGCCCTAGTTTGCGGGAAAAACTGTTTTTT

d_gene: TRBD2
abundance: -
v_gene: TRBV28
j_gene: TRBJ2-1
CDR3aa: CASSSSLADSYNEQFF
CDR3nt: TGTGCCAGCAGTTCTAGCCTAGCGGACTCCTACAATGAGCAGTTCTTC

d_gene: TRBD2
abundance: -
v_gene: TRBV28
j_gene: TRBJ2-6
CDR3aa: CASSFTSGSYGANVLTF
CDR3nt: TGTGCCAGCAGTTTTACTAGCGGGAGTTATGGGGCCAACGTCCTGACTTTC

d_gene: -
abundance: -
v_gene: TRBV6-1
j_gene: TRBJ1-5
CDR3aa: CASSEAGGNQPQHF
CDR3nt: TGTGCCAGCAGTGAAGCGGGAGGCAATCAGCCCCAGCATTTT

d_gene: TRBD1
abundance: -
v_gene: TRBV30
j_gene: TRBJ1-1
CDR3aa: CAWSVQGANTEAFF
CDR3nt: TGTGCCTGGAGTGTACAGGGGGCGAACACTGAAGCTTTCTTT

d_gene: -
abundance: few
v_gene: TRBV18
j_gene: TRBJ2-2
CDR3aa: CASSPLRGRDTGELFF
CDR3nt: TGTGCCAGCTCACCACTCCGGGGAAGGGACACCGGGGAGCTGTTTTTT

d_gene: TRBD1
abundance: -
v_gene: TRBV11-2
j_gene: TRBJ1-1
CDR3aa: CASSSLVQGEVGTEAFF
CDR3nt: TGTGCCAGCAGCTCCCTTGTCCAGGGGGAAGTAGGGACTGAAGCTTTCTTT

d_gene: -
abundance: -
v_gene: TRBV9
j_gene: TRBJ1-5
CDR3aa: CASSRGQSNQPQHF
CDR3nt: TGTGCCAGCAGCCGAGGACAGAGCAATCAGCCCCAGCATTTT

d_gene: -
abundance: once
v_gene: TRBV12-3/TRBV12-4
j_gene: TRBJ2-3
CDR3aa: CASSPWPDTQYF
CDR3nt: TGTGCCAGCAGCCCCTGGCCAGATACGCAGTATTTT

d_gene: -
abundance: -
v_gene: TRBV30
j_gene: TRBJ1-4
CDR3aa: CAWNLLDRGEKLFF
CDR3nt: TGTGCCTGGAACTTGCTCGACCGAGGAGAAAAACTGTTTTTT

d_gene: TRBD1
abundance: once
v_gene: TRBV5-1
j_gene: TRBJ1-1
CDR3aa: CASSTGGGTEAFF
CDR3nt: TGCGCCAGCAGCACAGGGGGAGGCACTGAAGCTTTCTTT

d_gene: TRBD1
abundance: -
v_gene: TRBV6-6
j_gene: TRBJ2-1
CDR3aa: CASSLGPPGGANNEQFF
CDR3nt: TGTGCCAGCAGTCTAGGCCCCCCAGGGGGCGCGAACAATGAGCAGTTCTTC

d_gene: -
abundance: -
v_gene: TRBV30
j_gene: TRBJ1-1
CDR3aa: CAWSGQENTEAFF
CDR3nt: TGTGCCTGGAGTGGACAGGAGAACACTGAAGCTTTCTTT

d_gene: TRBD1
abundance: -
v_gene: TRBV6-5
j_gene: TRBJ2-7
CDR3aa: CASSYHGTGVSYEQYF
CDR3nt: TGTGCCAGCAGTTACCACGGGACAGGGGTCTCCTACGAGCAGTACTTC

d_gene: -
abundance: -
v_gene: TRBV12-3/TRBV12-4
j_gene: TRBJ1-2
CDR3aa: CASSLFDSYGYTF
CDR3nt: TGTGCCAGCAGTTTATTCGACAGCTATGGCTACACCTTC

d_gene: TRBD1
abundance: once
v_gene: TRBV19
j_gene: TRBJ1-5
CDR3aa: CASSYQGAHQPQHF
CDR3nt: TGTGCCAGTAGTTATCAGGGGGCCCATCAGCCCCAGCATTTT

d_gene: TRBD1
abundance: -
v_gene: TRBV6-1
j_gene: TRBJ1-6
CDR3aa: CASRPGQGYSPLHF
CDR3nt: TGTGCCAGCAGGCCGGGACAGGGTTATTCACCCCTCCACTTT

d_gene: -
abundance: -
v_gene: TRBV3-1/TRBV3-2
j_gene: TRBJ1-1
CDR3aa: CASSDTQNTEAFF
CDR3nt: TGTGCCAGCAGCGACACCCAGAACACTGAAGCTTTCTTT

d_gene: TRBD1
abundance: -
v_gene: TRBV5-4
j_gene: TRBJ1-1
CDR3aa: CASSLVFRDRDPEAFF
CDR3nt: TGTGCCAGCAGCTTGGTTTTTCGGGACAGGGACCCTGAAGCTTTCTTT

d_gene: -
abundance: -
v_gene: TRBV30
j_gene: TRBJ2-5
CDR3aa: CAWSRGQETQYF
CDR3nt: TGTGCCTGGAGCAGGGGTCAAGAGACCCAGTACTTC

d_gene: -
abundance: few
v_gene: TRBV7-6
j_gene: TRBJ2-7
CDR3aa: CASSLAPGKTYEQYF
CDR3nt: TGTGCCAGCAGCTTAGCGCCAGGGAAAACCTACGAGCAGTACTTC

d_gene: TRBD2
abundance: -
v_gene: TRBV19
j_gene: TRBJ2-1
CDR3aa: CASSTGLDNEQFF
CDR3nt: TGTGCCAGTAGTACGGGACTAGACAATGAGCAGTTCTTC

d_gene: -
abundance: -
v_gene: TRBV18
j_gene: TRBJ1-1
CDR3aa: CASSPRTANTEAFF
CDR3nt: TGTGCCAGCTCACCCCGGACAGCGAACACTGAAGCTTTCTTT

d_gene: TRBD2
abundance: -
v_gene: TRBV2
j_gene: TRBJ2-1
CDR3aa: CASSEGLAGAGQFF
CDR3nt: TGTGCCAGCAGTGAAGGGCTAGCGGGGGCAGGGCAGTTCTTC

d_gene: TRBD1
abundance: once
v_gene: TRBV28
j_gene: TRBJ1-2
CDR3aa: CASTTTRTGSGYGYTF
CDR3nt: TGTGCCAGCACCACAACGAGGACAGGGAGTGGTTATGGCTACACCTTC

d_gene: -
abundance: few
v_gene: TRBV4-2
j_gene: TRBJ1-3
CDR3aa: CASSHVRVEGNTIYF
CDR3nt: TGTGCCAGCAGCCATGTCAGGGTGGAAGGAAACACCATATATTTT

d_gene: TRBD2
abundance: once
v_gene: TRBV7-2
j_gene: TRBJ2-1
CDR3aa: CASRSGGPGESYNEQFF
CDR3nt: TGTGCCAGCAGATCGGGGGGGCCCGGTGAGTCCTACAATGAGCAGTTCTTC

d_gene: TRBD2
abundance: -
v_gene: TRBV30
j_gene: TRBJ2-7
CDR3aa: CAWSGGGLYEQYF
CDR3nt: TGTGCCTGGAGCGGCGGGGGGCTCTACGAGCAGTACTTC

d_gene: TRBD1
abundance: -
v_gene: TRBV7-9
j_gene: TRBJ1-2
CDR3aa: CASSLQGQGPLYGYTF
CDR3nt: TGTGCCAGCAGCTTACAGGGACAGGGACCCCTCTATGGCTACACCTTC

d_gene: TRBD1
abundance: -
v_gene: TRBV13
j_gene: TRBJ1-5
CDR3aa: CASSLALDRAGNQPQHF
CDR3nt: TGTGCCAGCAGCTTAGCCCTGGACAGGGCGGGCAATCAGCCCCAGCATTTT

d_gene: TRBD2
abundance: -
v_gene: TRBV4-2
j_gene: TRBJ2-5
CDR3aa: CASSQDVLAGGQETQYF
CDR3nt: TGTGCCAGCAGCCAAGATGTCCTAGCGGGGGGCCAAGAGACCCAGTACTTC

d_gene: TRBD1
abundance: -
v_gene: TRBV19
j_gene: TRBJ1-1
CDR3aa: CASSRDSPNTEAFF
CDR3nt: TGTGCCAGTAGTCGGGACAGCCCGAACACTGAAGCTTTCTTT

d_gene: TRBD2
abundance: -
v_gene: TRBV28
j_gene: TRBJ2-7
CDR3aa: CASSSPGTSGYRDEQYF
CDR3nt: TGTGCCAGCAGTTCTCCCGGGACTAGCGGCTATAGGGACGAGCAGTACTTC

d_gene: -
abundance: once
v_gene: TRBV10-3
j_gene: TRBJ2-7
CDR3aa: CAISALSGTQYF
CDR3nt: TGTGCCATCAGTGCCTTGTCCGGGACTCAGTACTTC

d_gene: TRBD2
abundance: -
v_gene: TRBV9
j_gene: TRBJ2-1
CDR3aa: CASSVITSGSLNEQFF
CDR3nt: TGTGCCAGCAGCGTGATTACTAGCGGGAGTTTGAATGAGCAGTTCTTC

d_gene: -
abundance: once
v_gene: TRBV19
j_gene: TRBJ1-3
CDR3aa: CASSLPRLGSSGNTIYF
CDR3nt: TGTGCCAGTAGTCTCCCCCGACTGGGGAGCTCTGGAAACACCATATATTTT